This T cell receptor beta chain was captured in a study of blood T cell repertoires in COVID-19. The CDR3 totals 15 residues. Trimming removed 5 bases at V and 0 bases at J, with 14 bases between. Germline values: CDR1 LNHNV, CDR2 YYDKDF (reference sequence). Assay used: immunoSEQ multiplex PCR; TCRdb lists only in-frame clones, some missing. The sample has about 400,000 clones, approximately 85% seen once. Material: PBMCs or T cells enriched from blood (not recorded which). The clonotype originates from a woman in her thirties or forties with acute COVID-19. The chain is built from TRBV15 and TRBJ2-7, with a weak D call TRBD1 (5 bases). In nucleotides, the CDR3 is TGTGCCACCAGCGGAACAGGAAAGAGCTCCTACGAGCAGTACTTC. Protein product: CATSGTGKSSYEQYF. The full variable domain, rest sourced from reference TRBV15 and TRBJ2-7, is DAMVIQNPRYQVTQFGKPVTLSCSQTLNHNVMYWYQQKSSQAPKLLFHYYDKDFNNEADTPDNFQSRRPNTSFCFLDIRSPGLGDTAMYLCATSGTGKSSYEQYFGPGTRLTVT.